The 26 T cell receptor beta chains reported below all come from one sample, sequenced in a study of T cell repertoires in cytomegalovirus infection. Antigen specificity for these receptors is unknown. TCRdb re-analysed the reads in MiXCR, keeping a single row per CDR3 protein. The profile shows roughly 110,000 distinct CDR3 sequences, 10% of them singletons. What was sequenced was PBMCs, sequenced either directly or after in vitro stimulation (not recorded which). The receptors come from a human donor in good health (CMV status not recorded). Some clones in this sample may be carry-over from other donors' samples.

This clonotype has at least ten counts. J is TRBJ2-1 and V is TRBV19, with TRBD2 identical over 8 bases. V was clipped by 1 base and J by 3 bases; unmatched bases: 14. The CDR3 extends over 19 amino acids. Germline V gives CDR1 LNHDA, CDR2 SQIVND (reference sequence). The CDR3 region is CASSIGATGGPVFYNEQFF. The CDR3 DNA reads TGTGCCAGTAGTATAGGGGCCACGGGAGGGCCAGTGTTCTACAATGAGCAGTTCTTC.

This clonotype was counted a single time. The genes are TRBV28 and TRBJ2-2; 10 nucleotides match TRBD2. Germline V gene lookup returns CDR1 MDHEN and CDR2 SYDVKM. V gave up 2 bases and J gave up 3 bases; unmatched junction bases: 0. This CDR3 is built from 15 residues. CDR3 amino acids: CASSLLAGDTGELFF. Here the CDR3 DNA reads TGTGCCAGCAGTTTACTAGCGGGAGACACCGGGGAGCTGTTTTTT.

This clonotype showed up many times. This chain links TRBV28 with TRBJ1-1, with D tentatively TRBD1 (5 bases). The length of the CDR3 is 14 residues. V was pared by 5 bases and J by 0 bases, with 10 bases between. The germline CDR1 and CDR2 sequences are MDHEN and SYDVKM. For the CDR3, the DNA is TGTGCCAGCAGTCCACAGGAAATGAACACTGAAGCTTTCTTT. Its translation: CASSPQEMNTEAFF.

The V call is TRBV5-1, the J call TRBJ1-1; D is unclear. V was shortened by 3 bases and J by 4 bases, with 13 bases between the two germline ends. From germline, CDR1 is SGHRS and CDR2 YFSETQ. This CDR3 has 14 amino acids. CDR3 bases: TGCGCCAGCAGCTCCTTCGGATCTACCACTGAAGCTTTCTTT. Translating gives CASSSFGSTTEAFF.

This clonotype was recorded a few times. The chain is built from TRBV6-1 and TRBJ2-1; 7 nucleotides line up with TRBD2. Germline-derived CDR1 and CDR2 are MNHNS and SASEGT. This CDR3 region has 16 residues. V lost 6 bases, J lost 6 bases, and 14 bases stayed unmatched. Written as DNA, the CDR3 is TGTGCCAGCAGGTCGGGGTCAGCGGGACGACCCAATGAGCAGTTCTTC. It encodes CASRSGSAGRPNEQFF.

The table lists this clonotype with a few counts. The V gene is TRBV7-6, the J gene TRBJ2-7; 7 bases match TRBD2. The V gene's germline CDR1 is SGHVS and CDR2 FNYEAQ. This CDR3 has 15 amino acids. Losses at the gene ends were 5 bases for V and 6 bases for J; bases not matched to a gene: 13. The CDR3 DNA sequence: TGTGCCAGCAGCCGGGGAGGGACTCGCCTTGGCGAGCAGTACTTC. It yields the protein CASSRGGTRLGEQYF.

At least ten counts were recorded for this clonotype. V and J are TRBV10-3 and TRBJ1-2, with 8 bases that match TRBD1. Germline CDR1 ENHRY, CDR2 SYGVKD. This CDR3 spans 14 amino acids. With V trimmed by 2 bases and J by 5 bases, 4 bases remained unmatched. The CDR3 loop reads CAISEQGAYYGYTF. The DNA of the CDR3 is TGTGCCATCAGTGAGCAGGGGGCATATTATGGCTACACCTTC.

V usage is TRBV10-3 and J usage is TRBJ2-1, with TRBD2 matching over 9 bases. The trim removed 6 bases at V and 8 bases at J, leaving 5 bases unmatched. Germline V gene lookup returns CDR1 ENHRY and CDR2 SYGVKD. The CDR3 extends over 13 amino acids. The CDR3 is CAISLAGPDEQFF. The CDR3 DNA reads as TGTGCCATCAGCCTAGCGGGGCCCGATGAGCAGTTCTTC.

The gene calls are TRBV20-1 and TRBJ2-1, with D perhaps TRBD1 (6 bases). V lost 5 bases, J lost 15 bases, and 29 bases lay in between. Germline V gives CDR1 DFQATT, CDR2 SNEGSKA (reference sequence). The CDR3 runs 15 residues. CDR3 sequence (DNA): TGCAGTGCTCCCAGGCCGGACAACCAGCTCCTAGGGGGGTTCTTC. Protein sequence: CSAPRPDNQLLGGFF.

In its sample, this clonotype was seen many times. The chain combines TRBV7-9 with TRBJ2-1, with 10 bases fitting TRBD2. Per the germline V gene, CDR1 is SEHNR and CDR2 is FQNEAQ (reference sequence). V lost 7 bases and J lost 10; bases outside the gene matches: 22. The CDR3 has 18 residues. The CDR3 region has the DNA TGTGCCAGCACCCCCCGACTAGCGGGTGACCGAGGACCGACCGAGCAGTTCTTC. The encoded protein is CASTPRLAGDRGPTEQFF.

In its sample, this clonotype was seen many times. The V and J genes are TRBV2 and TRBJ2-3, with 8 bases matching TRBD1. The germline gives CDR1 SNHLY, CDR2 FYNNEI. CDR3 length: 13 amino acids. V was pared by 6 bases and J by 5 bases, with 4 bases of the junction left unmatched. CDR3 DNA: TGTGCCAGCAGCTCCGACAGGGGAGATACGCAGTATTTT. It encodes CASSSDRGDTQYF.

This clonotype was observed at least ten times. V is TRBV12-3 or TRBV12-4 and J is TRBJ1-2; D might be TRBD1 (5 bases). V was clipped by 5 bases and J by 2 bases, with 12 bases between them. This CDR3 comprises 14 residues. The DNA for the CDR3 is TGTGCCAGCAGTCCAGGGACGGTAAACTATGGCTACACCTTC. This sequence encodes CASSPGTVNYGYTF.

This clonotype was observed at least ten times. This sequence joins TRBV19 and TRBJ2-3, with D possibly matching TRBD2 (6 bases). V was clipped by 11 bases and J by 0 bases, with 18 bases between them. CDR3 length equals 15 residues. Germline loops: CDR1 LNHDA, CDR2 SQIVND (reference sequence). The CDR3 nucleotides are TGTGCCTTGAACTGGGGGGAAGCTAGCACAGATACGCAGTATTTT. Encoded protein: CALNWGEASTDTQYF.

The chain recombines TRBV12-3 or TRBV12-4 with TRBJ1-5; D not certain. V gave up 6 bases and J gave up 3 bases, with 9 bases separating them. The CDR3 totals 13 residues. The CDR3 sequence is CASRPAHNQPQHF. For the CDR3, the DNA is TGTGCCAGCAGACCGGCCCACAATCAGCCCCAGCATTTT.

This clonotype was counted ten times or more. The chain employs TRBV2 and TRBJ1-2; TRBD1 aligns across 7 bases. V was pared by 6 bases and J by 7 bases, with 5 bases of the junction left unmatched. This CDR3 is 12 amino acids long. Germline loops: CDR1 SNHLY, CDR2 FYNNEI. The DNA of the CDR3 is TGTGCCAGCAGGACAGGGCATGGTGGCTACACCTTC. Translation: CASRTGHGGYTF.

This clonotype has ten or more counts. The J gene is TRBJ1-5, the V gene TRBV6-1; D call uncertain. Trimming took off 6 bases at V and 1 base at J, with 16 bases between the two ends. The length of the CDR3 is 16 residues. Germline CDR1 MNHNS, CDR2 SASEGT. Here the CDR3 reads CASRPGPFWSNQPQHF. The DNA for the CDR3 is TGTGCCAGCAGGCCCGGACCTTTTTGGAGCAATCAGCCCCAGCATTTT.

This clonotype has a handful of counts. Here the CDR3 DNA reads TGTGCCAGCAGTGTTCCCCGGGCCGGGAACACCGGGGAGCTGTTTTTT. Protein sequence: CASSVPRAGNTGELFF. V gene TRBV2 combines with J gene TRBJ2-2; D unresolved. Trimming left V 4 bases short and J 1 base short, with 13 bases between. The CDR3 covers 16 residues. Looked up from germline, CDR1 is SNHLY and CDR2 is FYNNEI.

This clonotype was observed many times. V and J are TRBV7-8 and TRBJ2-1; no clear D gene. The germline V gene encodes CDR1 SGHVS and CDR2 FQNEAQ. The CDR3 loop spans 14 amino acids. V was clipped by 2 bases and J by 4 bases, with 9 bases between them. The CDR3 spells CASSLFTEYNEQFF. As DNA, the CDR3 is TGTGCCAGCAGCTTATTTACAGAGTACAATGAGCAGTTCTTC. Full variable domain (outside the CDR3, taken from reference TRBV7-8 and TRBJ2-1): GAGVSQSPRYKVAKRGQDVALRCDPISGHVSLFWYQQALGQGPEFLTYFQNEAQLDKSGLPSDRFFAERPEGSVSTLKIQRTQQEDSAVYLCASSLFTEYNEQFFGPGTRLTVL.

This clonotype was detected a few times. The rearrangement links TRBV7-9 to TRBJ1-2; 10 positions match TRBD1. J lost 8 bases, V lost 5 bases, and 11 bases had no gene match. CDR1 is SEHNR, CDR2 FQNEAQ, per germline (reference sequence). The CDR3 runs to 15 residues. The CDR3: CASSVSGTGVGGYTF. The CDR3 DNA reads TGTGCCAGCAGCGTTTCCGGGACAGGGGTCGGAGGCTACACCTTC.

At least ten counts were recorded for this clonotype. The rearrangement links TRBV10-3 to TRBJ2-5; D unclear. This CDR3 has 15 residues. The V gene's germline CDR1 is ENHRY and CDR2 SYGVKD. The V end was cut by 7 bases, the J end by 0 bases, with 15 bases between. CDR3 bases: TGTGCCATCAAGGTGGGCGGAGACAACCAAGAGACCCAGTACTTC. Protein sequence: CAIKVGGDNQETQYF.

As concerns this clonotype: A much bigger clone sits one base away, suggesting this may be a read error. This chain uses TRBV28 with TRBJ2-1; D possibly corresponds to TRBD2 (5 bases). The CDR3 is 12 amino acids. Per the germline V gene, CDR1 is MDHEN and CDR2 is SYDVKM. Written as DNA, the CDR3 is TGTGTCAGCAGAAGTGGACTGGATGAGCAGTTCTTC. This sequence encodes CVSRSGLDEQFF. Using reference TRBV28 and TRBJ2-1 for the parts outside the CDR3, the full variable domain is DVKVTQSSRYLVKRTGEKVFLECVQDMDHENMFWYRQDPGLGLRLIYFSYDVKMKEKGDIPEGYSVSREKKERFSLILESASTNQTSMYLCVSRSGLDEQFFGPGTRLTVL.

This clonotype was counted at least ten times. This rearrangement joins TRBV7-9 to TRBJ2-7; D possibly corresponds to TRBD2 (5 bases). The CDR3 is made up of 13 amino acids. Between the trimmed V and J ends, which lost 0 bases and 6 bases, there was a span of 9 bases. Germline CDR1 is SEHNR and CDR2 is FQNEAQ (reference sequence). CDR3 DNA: TGTGCCAGCAGCTTAGCGGGAGCAAGCGAGCAGTACGTC. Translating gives CASSLAGASEQYV.

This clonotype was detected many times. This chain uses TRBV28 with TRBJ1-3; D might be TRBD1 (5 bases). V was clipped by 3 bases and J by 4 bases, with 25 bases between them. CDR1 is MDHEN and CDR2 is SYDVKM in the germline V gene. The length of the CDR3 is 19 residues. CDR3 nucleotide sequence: TGTGCCAGCAGTTTGGAAATCTTTCCGGGGCGTTATTCCGGAAACACCATATATTTT. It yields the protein CASSLEIFPGRYSGNTIYF.

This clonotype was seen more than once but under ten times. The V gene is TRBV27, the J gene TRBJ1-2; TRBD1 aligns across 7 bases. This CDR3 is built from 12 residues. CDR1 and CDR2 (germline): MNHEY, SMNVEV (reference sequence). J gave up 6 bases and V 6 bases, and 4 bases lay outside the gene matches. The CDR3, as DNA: TGTGCCAGCAGGACAGGGAAGCATGGCTACACCTTC. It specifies CASRTGKHGYTF.

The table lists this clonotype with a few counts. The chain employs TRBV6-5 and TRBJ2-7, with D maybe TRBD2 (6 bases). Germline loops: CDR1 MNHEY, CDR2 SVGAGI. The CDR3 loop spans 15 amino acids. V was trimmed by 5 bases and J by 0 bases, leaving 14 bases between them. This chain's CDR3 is CASSPAGSGSYEQYF. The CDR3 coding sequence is TGTGCCAGCAGTCCGGCGGGGTCGGGCTCCTACGAGCAGTACTTC.

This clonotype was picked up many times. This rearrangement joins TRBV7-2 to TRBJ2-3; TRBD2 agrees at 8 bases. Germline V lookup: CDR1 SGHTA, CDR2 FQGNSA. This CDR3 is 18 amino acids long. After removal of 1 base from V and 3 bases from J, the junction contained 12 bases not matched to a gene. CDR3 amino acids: CASSLDFTAGGVTDTQYF. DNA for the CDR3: TGTGCCAGCAGCTTAGATTTTACGGCGGGAGGCGTGACAGATACGCAGTATTTT.